This note documents a single T cell receptor beta chain sequence. The data originate from a study of technical replicates of blood from several donors. Measured with immunoSEQ multiplex PCR; TCRdb has only the in-frame clones, and not every one. Counted here are 65,000 to 85,000 clones, 80% to 95% occurring once; the ten biggest clones make up approximately 0.28%. The CDR3 runs 13 residues. Trimming removed 6 bases at V and 0 bases at J, with 8 bases between. Germline loops: CDR1 MNHNS, CDR2 SASEGT. This chain joins TRBV6-1 and TRBJ1-1, with a weak D call TRBD1 (5 bases). The source of this sequence is a human donor in good health. The sample consisted of T cells isolated from PBMCs. DNA of the CDR3: TGTGCCAGCAGCGGAGGGGTGAACACTGAAGCTTTCTTT. This sequence encodes CASSGGVNTEAFF.